The rows below give T cell receptor beta chains drawn from one sample of a study of blood T cell repertoires in COVID-19. Sequencing was performed with immunoSEQ multiplex PCR; in TCRdb, only in-frame clones are kept and a portion is missing. The sample yields 210,000 or so clones, about 90% seen once. Sequenced sample: peripheral blood. These receptors were obtained from a man in his forties with active or convalescent COVID-19. CDR3s leave out the opening cysteine and the closing phenylalanine or tryptophan.

V	J	CDR3
TRBV11-2	TRBJ2-3	ASSYQSGTDTQY
TRBV11-2	TRBJ2-2	ASILTSGRDTGELF
TRBV12-3/TRBV12-4	TRBJ1-2	ASSPGGGGYT
TRBV9	TRBJ1-1	ASSVEQGSTEAF
TRBV3-1/TRBV3-2	TRBJ2-7	ASSQGGRTYEQY
TRBV7-9	TRBJ1-4	AATGQGNEKLF
TRBV6-5	TRBJ2-3	ASLTSARTDTQY
TRBV5-1	TRBJ2-1	ASSLGSQGSEQF
TRBV9	TRBJ2-1	ASSVGTSGSRQF
TRBV7-9	TRBJ1-5	ASSLGTGNQPQH
TRBV28	TRBJ2-3	ASIPGTGYEDTQY
TRBV19	TRBJ1-1	ASSLWTGGGEAF
TRBV13	TRBJ2-7	ASSLTTHEQY
TRBV6-5	TRBJ2-5	AARLGLGKTQY
TRBV7-6	TRBJ2-2	ASSLWGEDTGELF
TRBV12-3/TRBV12-4	TRBJ1-5	ASSLEGRQPQH
TRBV4-2	TRBJ1-2	ASSQQDRTDYGYT
TRBV7-3	TRBJ1-1	ASSPRGAISTEAF
TRBV9	TRBJ1-5	ASSQSPNQPQH
TRBV9	TRBJ2-3	ASSTLSGTSTDTQY
TRBV2	TRBJ2-7	ASSESAGLEQY
TRBV6-5	TRBJ1-3	ASSPEGPQGNTIY
TRBV5-1	TRBJ2-2	ASSLTPPSGGAAGELF
TRBV19	TRBJ2-5	ASSPRLAGEETQY
TRBV18	TRBJ2-1	ASSPGLAAYNEQF
TRBV6-5	TRBJ2-7	ASSERGGTYEQY
TRBV7-8	TRBJ1-1	ASSRRDRYEAF
TRBV6-6	TRBJ1-1	ASSRGGPNTEAF
TRBV27	TRBJ1-4	ASSLRTGAREKLF
TRBV6-4	TRBJ2-7	ASSEVAGGYYEQY
TRBV30	TRBJ2-1	AWTRDFRAEQF
TRBV6-5	TRBJ2-1	ASSYGTRDEQF
TRBV2	TRBJ2-7	VPPTGQLYEQY
TRBV28	TRBJ1-5	ASSLGGQGDQPQH
TRBV5-1	TRBJ1-3	ASSLGSTGNTIY
TRBV18	TRBJ1-1	ASSPPSSTEAF
TRBV5-6	TRBJ2-2	ASSIGQGVNTGELF
TRBV27	TRBJ2-7	ASSSLNEQY
TRBV5-6	TRBJ2-7	ASSLVGLAGNEQY
TRBV18	TRBJ1-1	ASSPSTAPGNTEAF
TRBV27	TRBJ2-7	ASSLSTTGAYEQY
TRBV6-2/TRBV6-3	TRBJ1-4	ASSHRVENEKLF
TRBV18	TRBJ1-1	ASSPSGGVSSNTEAF
TRBV5-1	TRBJ2-7	ASSLSSTYEQY
TRBV3-1/TRBV3-2	TRBJ2-1	ASSHDRSSYNEQF
TRBV18	TRBJ1-5	ASSPPGGPQH
TRBV2	TRBJ1-5	ASSSGINSFQPQH
TRBV28	TRBJ2-7	ASRPGQGPGEQY
TRBV27	TRBJ2-7	ASSLGGLGEQY
TRBV7-2	TRBJ1-5	ASSLARGGQPQH
TRBV19	TRBJ1-6	ASALTGGNSPLH
TRBV2	TRBJ2-2	ASSGQGAGELF
TRBV27	TRBJ1-5	ASSSNGQPQH